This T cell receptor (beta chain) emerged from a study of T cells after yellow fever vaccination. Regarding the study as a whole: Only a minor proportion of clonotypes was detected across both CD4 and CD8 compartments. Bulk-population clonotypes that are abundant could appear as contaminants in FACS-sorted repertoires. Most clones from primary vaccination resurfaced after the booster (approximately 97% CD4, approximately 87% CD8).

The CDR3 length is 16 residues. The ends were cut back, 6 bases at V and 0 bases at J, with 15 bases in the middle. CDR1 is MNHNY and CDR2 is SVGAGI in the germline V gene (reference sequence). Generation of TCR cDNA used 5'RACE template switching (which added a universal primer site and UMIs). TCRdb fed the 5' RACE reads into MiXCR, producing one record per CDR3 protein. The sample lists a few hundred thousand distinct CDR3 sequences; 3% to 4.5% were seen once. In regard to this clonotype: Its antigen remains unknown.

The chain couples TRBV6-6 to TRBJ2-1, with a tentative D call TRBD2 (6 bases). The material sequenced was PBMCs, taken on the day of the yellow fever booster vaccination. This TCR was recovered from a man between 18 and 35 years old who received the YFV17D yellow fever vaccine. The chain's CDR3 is CASSLANPSSYNEQFF. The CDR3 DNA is TGTGCCAGCAGCCTAGCGAACCCGAGCTCCTACAATGAGCAGTTCTTC.